Below are 32 T cell receptor beta chains sequenced from a single sample in a study of T-cell reconstitution after alpha-beta-depleted transplantation in children (dated by TCRdb to 2016 to 2018). The treatment or condition label corresponds to: allogeneic hematopoietic cell transplantation with graft depleted of TCRalphabeta T cells and CD19 B cells. The library was made by PCR. Sequencing was performed on an Illumina HiSeq 2500. TCR library preparation used molecular barcoding, with unique molecular identifiers applied to normalize quantification of the TCRbeta repertoire. TCRdb redid the processing of the public reads, applying fastp at Q25 and MiXCR, and retained in-frame beta chains. Rows are unified per CDR3 protein, each entry keeping the most common DNA and genes. This sample holds about 830,000 distinct CDR3 sequences; 16% were observed only once. Around 5.3% of the sample lies in the top ten.

Sample: PBMCs, mostly from graft donor cells, taken 360 days after TCRalphabeta/CD19-depleted stem cell transplant. These receptors all come from a male patient younger than 18 who had a stem cell transplant for acute lymphoblastic leukemia, so the T cells may come from the graft donor.

This clonotype was seen a handful of times. CDR3 in DNA: TGTGCCAGCAACCCGGGACAGGGTTCCTACGAGCAGTACTTC. Its protein product is CASNPGQGSYEQYF. The rearrangement joins TRBV12-3 or TRBV12-4 to TRBJ2-7, with 9 nucleotides matching TRBD1. This CDR3 has 14 residues. V gave up 7 bases and J gave up 1 base; unmatched junction bases: 5.

This clonotype was found a few times. The V and J genes are TRBV5-1 and TRBJ1-1, with 9 bases aligning to TRBD1. Unmatched junction bases numbered 7, after V lost 4 bases and J lost 0 bases. The CDR3 consists of 16 residues. Germline V CDR1 and CDR2: SGHRS, YFSETQ. The CDR3 nucleotides read TGCGCCAGCAGCCAACAGGGGGCGGATTTGAACACTGAAGCTTTCTTT. This codes for CASSQQGADLNTEAFF.

This clonotype showed up just a few times. The V gene is TRBV15, the J gene TRBJ2-7; maybe TRBD2 (6 bases). The CDR3 spans 16 residues. Between the trimmed V and J ends, which lost 0 bases and 3 bases, there was a span of 15 bases. Germline V gene data show CDR1 as LNHNV and CDR2 as YYDKDF (reference sequence). This chain's CDR3 is CATSREGVGGRYEQYF. The CDR3 DNA reads TGTGCCACCAGCAGAGAGGGAGTGGGGGGTCGCTACGAGCAGTACTTC. Filled out from reference TRBV15 and TRBJ2-7, the complete variable domain reads DAMVIQNPRYQVTQFGKPVTLSCSQTLNHNVMYWYQQKSSQAPKLLFHYYDKDFNNEADTPDNFQSRRPNTSFCFLDIRSPGLGDTAMYLCATSREGVGGRYEQYFGPGTRLTVT.

This chain uses TRBV5-1 with TRBJ2-1; TRBD2 agrees at 12 bases. CDR3 length equals 18 residues. Per germline, CDR1 SGHRS and CDR2 YFSETQ. The trim removed 5 bases at V and 0 bases at J, leaving 9 bases unmatched. The CDR3 loop is CASRRLAGGSSSYNEQFF. The CDR3 DNA sequence: TGCGCCAGCAGACGGCTAGCGGGAGGGTCGAGCTCCTACAATGAGCAGTTCTTC.

This clonotype was seen repeatedly, ten times or more. The rearrangement links TRBV6-5 to TRBJ1-5, with a tentative D call TRBD1 (5 bases). V dropped 4 bases and J dropped 0 bases, with 10 bases sitting between them. The CDR3 extends over 15 amino acids. The germline V gene has CDR1 MNHEY and CDR2 SVGAGI. The CDR3 region has the DNA TGTGCCAGCAGTTTAGCAGGGCTTAGCAATCAGCCCCAGCATTTT. Translated, it gives CASSLAGLSNQPQHF.

This clonotype was seen a handful of times. The genes are TRBV5-1 and TRBJ2-3; 10 bases agree with TRBD2. This CDR3 region has 15 residues. V shed 4 bases, J shed 7 bases, and the junction held 9 bases outside the gene matches. Per germline, CDR1 SGHRS and CDR2 YFSETQ. The CDR3 bases are TGCGCCAGCAGCCCGAGGGGACTAGCGTCAAATACGCAGTATTTT. It translates to CASSPRGLASNTQYF.

The chain has TRBV4-1 and TRBJ2-7; 8 positions match TRBD2. The V and J ends lost 5 bases and 4 bases, in that order; junction bases with no gene match: 10. The CDR3 length is 15 residues. Germline values: CDR1 MGHRA, CDR2 YSYEKL. CDR3 in amino acids: CASSDRVSGTYEQYF. Here the CDR3 DNA reads TGCGCCAGCAGCGATAGGGTTAGCGGGACGTACGAGCAGTACTTC.

In this sample, this clonotype turned up a few times. The chain joins TRBV27 to TRBJ2-7; D is possibly TRBD2 (7 bases). The CDR3 loop spans 18 amino acids. Germline CDR1 reads MNHEY; CDR2 reads SMNVEV (reference sequence). Trimming cost V 6 bases and J 3 bases, with 27 bases left between them. CDR3 protein: CASSQRGGMWGIHYEQYF. CDR3 nucleotides: TGTGCCAGCAGCCAAAGGGGGGGCATGTGGGGTATCCACTACGAGCAGTACTTC.

The V gene is TRBV30, the J gene TRBJ1-5; no definite D call. This CDR3 contains 15 residues. The V and J ends lost 0 bases and 0 bases respectively, with 9 bases between them. CDR1 is GTSNPN, CDR2 SVGIG, per germline (reference sequence). CDR3 loop: CAWSVGIYSNQPQHF. The CDR3 region has the DNA TGTGCCTGGAGTGTCGGGATTTATAGCAATCAGCCCCAGCATTTT.

The V and J genes are TRBV4-1 and TRBJ2-4, with D perhaps TRBD1 (5 bases). The CDR3 length is 17 residues. CDR1 is MGHRA and CDR2 is YSYEKL in the germline V gene. V gave up 1 base and J gave up 3 bases, with 16 bases separating them. CDR3 bases: TGCGCCAGCAGCCAAGTATACGCAGGGTCGGGCAAAAACATTCAGTACTTC. This codes for CASSQVYAGSGKNIQYF.

The V and J genes are TRBV18 and TRBJ2-3; possibly TRBD1 for D (5 bases). V shed 3 bases and J shed 4 bases, with 14 bases lying between them. CDR3 length: 15 residues. Germline V gene sequence: CDR1 KGHSH, CDR2 LQKENI. CDR3 coding DNA: TGTGCCAGCTCACCCCCAGCAGGGTGGCCAGATACGCAGTATTTT. It specifies CASSPPAGWPDTQYF.

This clonotype has a handful of counts. This chain joins TRBV29-1 and TRBJ2-3; D uncertain. V lost 4 bases to trimming and J lost 1 base, with 9 bases between them. From germline, CDR1 is SQVTM and CDR2 ANQGSEA. The CDR3 length is 13 residues. CDR3 sequence: CSVVEAGTDTQYF. The CDR3 DNA reads TGCAGCGTTGTAGAGGCAGGCACAGATACGCAGTATTTT.

This sequence joins TRBV3-1 and TRBJ2-7; the match to TRBD2 covers 16 bases. Germline CDR1 reads LGHDT; CDR2 reads YNNKEL (reference sequence). The CDR3 loop spans 18 amino acids. V shed 3 bases, J shed 5 bases, and the junction held 10 bases outside the gene matches. CDR3 bases: TGTGCCAGCAGCCAGGTCTCCGGGACTAGCGGGAGGGCCGACGAGCAGTACTTC. It translates to CASSQVSGTSGRADEQYF.

V and J are TRBV25-1 and TRBJ2-2, with TRBD2 identical over 9 bases. Per germline, CDR1 MGHDK and CDR2 SYGVNS. With 6 bases clipped from V and 1 base from J, the junction kept 6 bases outside the gene matches. The CDR3 is 16 residues long. The CDR3 DNA is TGTGCCAGCAGGGGATTGACTAGCGGGAACACCGGGGAGCTGTTTTTT. This encodes CASRGLTSGNTGELFF.

CDR3 region: CASSSDGNYNEQFF. The CDR3 DNA follows: TGCGCCAGCAGCTCGGACGGGAACTACAATGAGCAGTTCTTC. The J gene is TRBJ2-1, the V gene TRBV5-1; perhaps TRBD2 as D (5 bases). Looked up from germline, CDR1 is SGHRS and CDR2 is YFSETQ. This CDR3 region has 14 residues. The V end lost 3 bases, the J end lost 3 bases, and 10 bases lay between the germline ends.

Ten or more counts support this clonotype. The rearrangement uses TRBV20-1 and TRBJ1-2, with 7 bases fitting TRBD1. Trimming cost V 0 bases and J 5 bases; bases outside gene matches: 6. This CDR3 is built from 14 residues. Per germline, CDR1 DFQATT and CDR2 SNEGSKA (reference sequence). CDR3 coding DNA: TGCAGTGCTAGAGAACCGGGACAGCTATATGGCTACACCTTC. Translation gives CSAREPGQLYGYTF.

The rearrangement joins TRBV20-1 to TRBJ1-3, with a possible D match to TRBD1 (6 bases). The CDR3 is 17 residues long. Between the trimmed V and J ends, which lost 2 bases and 0 bases, there was a span of 17 bases. CDR1 and CDR2 (germline): DFQATT, SNEGSKA (reference sequence). The CDR3 protein is CSARPPRQVFSGNTIYF. The CDR3 DNA reads TGCAGTGCTAGACCACCGAGACAGGTTTTCTCTGGAAACACCATATATTTT.

The chain links TRBV5-1 to TRBJ2-1; tentatively, D is TRBD2 (6 bases). The CDR3 spans 15 residues. With 6 bases removed from V and 3 bases from J, the gap between germline ends came to 16 bases. Per the germline V gene, CDR1 is SGHRS and CDR2 is YFSETQ. CDR3 protein: CASTPGVAFYNEQFF. In DNA form, the CDR3 reads TGCGCCAGCACCCCGGGGGTAGCGTTCTACAATGAGCAGTTCTTC.

J is TRBJ2-1 and V is TRBV14, with TRBD1 matching over 8 bases. The length of the CDR3 is 16 residues. V was clipped by 2 bases and J by 9 bases; unmatched bases: 12. The germline V gene encodes CDR1 SGHDN and CDR2 FVKESK. The CDR3 DNA reads TGTGCCAGCAGCCAATGGACAGGGTTGCCCAACGGTGAGCAGTTCTTC. Protein sequence: CASSQWTGLPNGEQFF.

This clonotype was seen a handful of times. One end of the junction does not line up with germline, which may come from a read error. V and J are TRBV11-2 and TRBJ1-2; TRBD1 matches at 7 bases. CDR3 length: 14 residues. Germline V gene data show CDR1 as SGHAT and CDR2 as FQNNGV. The CDR3 here is CASSLAGGIYGYTF. The CDR3 nucleotides are TGTGCCAGCAGCTTAGCAGGGGGAATATATGGTTACACCTTC.

This chain uses TRBV10-3 with TRBJ2-7, with 9 bases identical to TRBD1. This CDR3 is built from 14 residues. Germline V gene lookup returns CDR1 ENHRY and CDR2 SYGVKD. With V trimmed by 4 bases and J by 3 bases, 4 bases remained unmatched. The CDR3 sequence is CAISGGTGNYEQYF. In DNA, the CDR3 is TGTGCCATCAGTGGGGGGACAGGGAACTACGAGCAGTACTTC.

This clonotype was counted a few times. The chain recombines TRBV9 with TRBJ2-7; TRBD2 is a possible D gene (7 bases). Germline V gives CDR1 SGDLS, CDR2 YYNGEE. V was trimmed by 0 bases and J by 4 bases, leaving 20 bases between them. This CDR3 is 17 amino acids long. CDR3 coding DNA: TGTGCCAGCAGCGTAGGAGACGGTGTGGGGGGGCAGTACGAGCAGTACTTC. It translates to CASSVGDGVGGQYEQYF.

This clonotype showed up just a few times. The chain joins TRBV4-2 to TRBJ2-1; D is unresolved. CDR1 and CDR2 (germline): LGHNA, YNFKEQ. The CDR3 extends over 13 amino acids. The V end lost 0 bases, the J end lost 15 bases, and 15 bases lay between the germline ends. The CDR3 DNA reads as TGTGCCAGCAGCCAAGAGGTTGACCGCTGGGGGTTCTTC. Its protein is CASSQEVDRWGFF.

This clonotype has just a few counts. One base away lies a much larger clone, so this may be a sequencing read error. The conserved phenylalanine or tryptophan is not found at the CDR3 terminus, so this likely reflects a read error. The chain is built from TRBV12-5 and TRBJ1-1; tentative D call: TRBD1 (5 bases). Germline assignment: CDR1 LGHNT and CDR2 FRNRAP. This CDR3 is 13 amino acids long. V was clipped by 0 bases and J by 6 bases, with 8 bases between them. The CDR3 region is CASGLVGDSEAFS. The DNA of the CDR3 is TGTGCTAGTGGTTTGGTAGGGGATTCTGAAGCTTTCTCT.

This clonotype has more than one count but fewer than ten. The V and J genes are TRBV15 and TRBJ2-7; D is uncertain. Germline V gives CDR1 LNHNV, CDR2 YYDKDF (reference sequence). V lost 0 bases and J 8 bases, leaving 11 bases between the germline ends. This CDR3 comprises 13 residues. This CDR3 is CATSRDGWVKQYF. The DNA for the CDR3 is TGTGCCACCAGCAGAGATGGGTGGGTCAAGCAGTACTTC.

This chain joins TRBV5-1 and TRBJ2-7; 7 bases are a match to TRBD2. V trimming: 6 bases; J trimming: 0 bases; junction bases outside the gene matches: 6. Germline CDR1 is SGHRS and CDR2 is YFSETQ. The length of the CDR3 is 14 residues. CDR3 in DNA: TGCGCCAGCATGGACGGGAGGAACTCCTACGAGCAGTACTTC. As protein: CASMDGRNSYEQYF.

This clonotype was observed a few times. The chain combines TRBV2 with TRBJ2-1; no definite D call. The germline gives CDR1 SNHLY, CDR2 FYNNEI. V shed 0 bases and J shed 6 bases, with 12 bases lying between them. This CDR3 is 15 amino acids long. The CDR3 region is CASSEALRLFNEQFF. As DNA, the CDR3 is TGTGCCAGCAGTGAAGCGCTTCGGCTTTTCAATGAGCAGTTCTTC.

The gene calls are TRBV4-2 and TRBJ2-1; 13 bases align to TRBD2. The germline gives CDR1 LGHNA, CDR2 YNFKEQ. The junction had 6 bases not matched to a gene; V was cut back by 3 bases and J by 7 bases. There are 16 residues in the CDR3. CDR3 bases: TGTGCCAGCAGCCACTCCGGGACTAGCGGGACAAATGAGCAGTTCTTC. Translating gives CASSHSGTSGTNEQFF.

This clonotype was seen many times. The chain is built from TRBV20-1 and TRBJ2-3; 7 bases line up with TRBD2. This CDR3 is 16 amino acids long. The ends lost 0 bases at V and 2 bases at J; junction bases unmatched: 8. Germline V gives CDR1 DFQATT, CDR2 SNEGSKA (reference sequence). The DNA of the CDR3 is TGCAGTGCTAGAGAACGGCCTAGCGGTGCCACAGATACGCAGTATTTT. It encodes CSARERPSGATDTQYF.

This clonotype turned up a few times. This sequence joins TRBV20-1 and TRBJ2-7; TRBD2 aligns across 11 bases. The CDR3 loop spans 15 amino acids. Germline V gene data show CDR1 as DFQATT and CDR2 as SNEGSKA (reference sequence). Unmatched junction bases numbered 8, after V lost 3 bases and J lost 4 bases. The CDR3 DNA sequence: TGCAGTGCTAGCCCGACTAGCGGGATCCGGTACGAGCAGTACTTC. Its translation: CSASPTSGIRYEQYF.

This clonotype was recorded a few times. The rearrangement joins TRBV29-1 to TRBJ2-3, with D unclear. The V gene's germline CDR1 is SQVTM and CDR2 ANQGSEA. The CDR3 loop spans 11 amino acids. The ends were cut back, 7 bases at V and 6 bases at J, with 11 bases in the middle. DNA of the CDR3: TGCAGCGCCATTCCCGGGGATACGCAGTATTTT. Translated: CSAIPGDTQYF.

The chain uses TRBV19 and TRBJ2-2; D possibly corresponds to TRBD2 (6 bases). Trimming took off 5 bases at V and 2 bases at J, with 24 bases between the two ends. The CDR3 is made up of 19 amino acids. Germline values: CDR1 LNHDA, CDR2 SQIVND (reference sequence). Here the CDR3 reads CASSFPSVPFARNTGELFF. The CDR3 DNA reads as TGTGCCAGTAGTTTCCCTAGCGTCCCATTTGCCAGAAACACCGGGGAGCTGTTTTTT.